The clone carrying this T cell receptor (beta chain) was seen a handful of times. The antigen is undetermined. The source of the sample is a study of STAT5B mutations in CD4+ large granular lymphocyte leukemia. Study-wide points: Patient cell sources varied; over 5 CD4-sorted samples entered the clonality comparison.

Trimming stripped 5 bases from V and 5 bases from J, with 21 bases between. The germline V gene encodes CDR1 SGHNT and CDR2 YENEEA. The CDR3 spans 16 residues. Assay used: immunoSEQ multiplex PCR; TCRdb lists only in-frame clones, some missing. The table has some 140 clones, around three fifths seen once. The material sequenced was PBMCs. This clonotype was obtained from a man aged 65-85 years with CD4+ T-cell large granular lymphocyte leukemia. The V and J genes are TRBV11-3 and TRBJ2-5; a possible D gene is TRBD1 (7 bases). CDR3 nucleotides: TGTGCCAGCAGCCTAGGCGGAGGGGGCGTTCGGGAGACCCAGTACTTC. Translation: CASSLGGGGVRETQYF.